Described below is a single T cell receptor beta chain sequence and its context. Its cognate antigen is unknown. Then a second PCR, running roughly 7 to 11 cycles, was carried out with a sample-barcoded 5' primer and a J-beta primer mix. TCRdb reanalysed the 5' RACE reads using MiXCR and keeps one entry per CDR3 protein. The sample gives 1 million or so distinct CDR3 sequences, around 43% of which show up once; over 15% is in the top ten. For every donor, a draw yielded around 10 milliliters of peripheral blood. The data originate from a study of blood T cells in healthy people across ages. Study-level results: There were more naive CD4+ cells and higher diversity in long-lived donors than in aged donors.

This CDR3 has 16 residues. V shed 0 bases and J 6 bases; nucleotides not matched to a gene: 6. CDR1 and CDR2 (germline): MNHEY, SVGAGI. Sequenced material: blood. V usage is TRBV6-5 and J usage is TRBJ2-7, with TRBD2 matching over 12 bases. The TCR originated in a woman in her fifties or sixties in good health. The CDR3 DNA sequence: TGTGCCAGCAGTTACTCGAGGACTAGCGGGATCGCCGAGCAGTACTTC. Encoded protein: CASSYSRTSGIAEQYF.